This is a list of T cell receptor beta chains from one sample in a study of blood T cell repertoires in COVID-19. Only in-frame clones appear in the TCRdb table, and some are missing; sequencing was by immunoSEQ multiplex PCR. The sample consists of 110,000 or so clones, around 80% of them appearing once. The sequenced material came from peripheral blood. The receptors stem from a man aged 45-60 years with acute or convalescent COVID-19. The CDR3 runs from the conserved cysteine through the conserved F or W.

v_call	cdr3_aa
TRBV6-5	CASRKSGSGNTIYF
TRBV7-2	CASSWGTGSNSPLHF
TRBV5-8	CASLLPGQGTNEQFF
TRBV12-5	CASGLTDSQQYF
TRBV25-1	CASSGPSGRAFNEQFF
TRBV11-1	CASSLGRGTEAFF
TRBV7-8	CASSSGGGLSNEQFF
TRBV6-1	CASSEAWGGGYGYTF
TRBV11-2	CASSLEPSGAGGQEQFF
TRBV12-3/TRBV12-4	CASSFFNEKLFF
TRBV6-1	CASSEAAGTGAGELFF
TRBV29-1	CSVAVGTNQPQHF
TRBV5-6	CASTPLRAEETQYF
TRBV27	CASSLQGANYNEQFF
TRBV10-3	CAISGGGTNYGYTF
TRBV13	CASSLQGARTGELFF
TRBV19	CASIPSGNRVSNQPQHF
TRBV12-3/TRBV12-4	CASQDSVNTEAFF
TRBV6-6	CASSPGFGDTGELFF
TRBV5-8	CASSLVGTGASFYEQFF
TRBV5-1	CASSLGPGEGSYTF
TRBV5-1	CASSLGASQETQYF
TRBV12-3/TRBV12-4	CASSRDSKVTQYF